A single sample gave rise to the 4 T cell receptor beta chains below, sequenced in a study of cytomegalovirus exposure and HLA in healthy donors. The PCR had 60 Vbeta and 13 Jbeta primers. Repertoires were generated with immunoSEQ multiplex PCR, while TCRdb's copy carries only in-frame clones and drops some. The sample has around 260,000 clones, about 80% seen once. The material sequenced was PBMCs. The receptors derive from a girl aged 2 to 10 in good health and CMV-seronegative.

Only one count was recorded for this clone. V usage is TRBV13 and J usage is TRBJ1-2; TRBD1 might be the D (6 bases). Germline V gene data show CDR1 as PRHDT and CDR2 as FYEKMQ (reference sequence). The CDR3 runs to 12 residues. The V end was cut by 3 bases, the J end by 6 bases, with 8 bases between. The CDR3 protein is CASSFRQDGYTF. In DNA form, the CDR3 reads TGTGCCAGCAGCTTTAGACAGGATGGCTACACCTTC.

The chain is built from TRBV14 and TRBJ2-7; 12 bases line up with TRBD1. CDR1 and CDR2 (germline): SGHDN, FVKESK. The CDR3 contains 15 residues. Germline trimming cut 3 bases from V and 4 bases from J; bases unmatched to any gene: 4. CDR3 in amino acids: CASSQGQGASYEQYF. In DNA form, the CDR3 reads TGTGCCAGCAGCCAGGGACAGGGGGCGTCTTACGAGCAGTACTTC.

The chain is built from TRBV7-9 and TRBJ2-7; D is possibly TRBD1 (5 bases). The V gene lost 5 bases and the J gene lost 3 bases, with 17 bases spanning the gap. CDR3 length equals 15 residues. Germline CDR1 reads SEHNR; CDR2 reads FQNEAQ (reference sequence). The CDR3 nucleotides read TGTGCCAGCAGCCCCAGGGCAGCCGACTTCTACGAGCAGTACTTC. Its translation: CASSPRAADFYEQYF.

The chain uses TRBV10-3 and TRBJ2-7, with 7 nucleotides matching TRBD1. CDR1 is ENHRY, CDR2 SYGVKD, per germline. V lost 8 bases, J lost 2 bases, and 6 bases stayed unmatched. The CDR3 runs 13 residues. The CDR3 DNA is TGTGCCATCGGGACAGAACTCACCTACGAGCAGTACTTC. It translates to CAIGTELTYEQYF.